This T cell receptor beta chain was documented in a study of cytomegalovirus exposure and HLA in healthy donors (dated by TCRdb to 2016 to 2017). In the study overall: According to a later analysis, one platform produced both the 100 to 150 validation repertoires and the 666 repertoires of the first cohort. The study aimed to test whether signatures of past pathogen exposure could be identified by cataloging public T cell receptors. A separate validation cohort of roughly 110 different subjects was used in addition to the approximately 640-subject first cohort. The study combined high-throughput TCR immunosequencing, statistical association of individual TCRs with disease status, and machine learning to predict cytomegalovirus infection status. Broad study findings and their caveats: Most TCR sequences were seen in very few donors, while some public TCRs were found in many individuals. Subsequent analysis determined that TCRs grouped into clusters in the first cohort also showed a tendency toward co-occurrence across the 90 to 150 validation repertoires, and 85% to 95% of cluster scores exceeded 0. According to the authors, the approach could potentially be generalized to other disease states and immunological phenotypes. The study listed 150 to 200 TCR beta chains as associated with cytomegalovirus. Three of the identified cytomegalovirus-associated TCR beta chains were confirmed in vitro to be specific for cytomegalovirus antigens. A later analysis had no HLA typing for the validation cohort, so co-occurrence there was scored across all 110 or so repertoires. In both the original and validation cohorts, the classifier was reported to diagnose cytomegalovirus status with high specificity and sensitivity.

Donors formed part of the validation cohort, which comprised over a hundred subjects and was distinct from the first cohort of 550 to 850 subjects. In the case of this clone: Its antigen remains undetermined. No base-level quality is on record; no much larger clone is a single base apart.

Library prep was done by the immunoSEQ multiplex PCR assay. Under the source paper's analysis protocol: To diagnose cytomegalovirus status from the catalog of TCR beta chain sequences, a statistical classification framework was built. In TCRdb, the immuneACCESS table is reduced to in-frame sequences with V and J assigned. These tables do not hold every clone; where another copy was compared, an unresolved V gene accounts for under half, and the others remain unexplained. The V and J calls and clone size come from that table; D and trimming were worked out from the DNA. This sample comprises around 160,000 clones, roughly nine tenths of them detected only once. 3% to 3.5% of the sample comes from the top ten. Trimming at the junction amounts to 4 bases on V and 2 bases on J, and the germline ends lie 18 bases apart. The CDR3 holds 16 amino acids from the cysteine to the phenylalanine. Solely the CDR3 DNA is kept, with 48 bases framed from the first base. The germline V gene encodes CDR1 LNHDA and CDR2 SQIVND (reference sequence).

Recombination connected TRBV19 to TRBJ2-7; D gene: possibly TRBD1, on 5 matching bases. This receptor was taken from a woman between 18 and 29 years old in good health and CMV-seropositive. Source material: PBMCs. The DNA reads TGTGCCAGTAGTACCCTCAGGGATCCAGGCACCTACGAGCAGTACTTC. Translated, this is CASSTLRDPGTYEQYF. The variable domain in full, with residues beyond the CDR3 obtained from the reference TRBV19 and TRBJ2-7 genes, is DGGITQSPKYLFRKEGQNVTLSCEQNLNHDAMYWYRQDPGQGLRLIYYSQIVNDFQKGDIAEGYSVSREKKESFPLTVTSAQKNPTAFYLCASSTLRDPGTYEQYFGPGTRLTVT.